This T cell receptor beta chain was found in a study of blood T cell repertoires in COVID-19. Germline trimming cut 5 bases from V and 0 bases from J; bases unmatched to any gene: 10. The CDR3 runs to 18 residues. Germline V gives CDR1 MDHEN, CDR2 SYDVKM. Method: immunoSEQ multiplex PCR; TCRdb's copy keeps in-frame clones and lacks some. The sample has about 100,000 clones; 70% to 90% are singletons. The chain has TRBV28 and TRBJ2-1; 10 bases match TRBD2. The TCR originated in a man aged 45-60 years with active or convalescent COVID-19. Sample: peripheral blood. The CDR3 sequence is CASSITSGAASSYNEQFF. CDR3 nucleotides: TGTGCCAGCAGTATCACTAGCGGGGCGGCGAGCTCCTACAATGAGCAGTTCTTC.